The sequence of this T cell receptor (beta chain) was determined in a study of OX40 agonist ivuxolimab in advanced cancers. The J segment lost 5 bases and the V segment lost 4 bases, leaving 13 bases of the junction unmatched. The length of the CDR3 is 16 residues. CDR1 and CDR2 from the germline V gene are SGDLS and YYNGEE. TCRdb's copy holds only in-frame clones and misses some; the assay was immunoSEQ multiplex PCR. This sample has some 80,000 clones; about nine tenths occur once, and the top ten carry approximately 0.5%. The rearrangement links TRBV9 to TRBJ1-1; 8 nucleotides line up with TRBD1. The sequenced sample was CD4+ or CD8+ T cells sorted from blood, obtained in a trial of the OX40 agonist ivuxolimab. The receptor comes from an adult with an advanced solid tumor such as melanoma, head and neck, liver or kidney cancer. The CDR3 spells CASSRSTTGGRTEAFF. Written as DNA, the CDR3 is TGTGCCAGCAGCCGCAGTACCACAGGGGGAAGAACTGAAGCTTTCTTT.